Listed below are T cell receptor beta chains from one sample, sequenced in a study of blood T cell repertoires in COVID-19. Produced via immunoSEQ multiplex PCR; TCRdb's table is partial and in-frame only. The data show 200,000 to 250,000 clones, with 75% to 85% seen just once and around 1.3% held by the top ten. The sequenced sample was peripheral blood. The receptors were sampled from a woman in her twenties or thirties with COVID-19, enrolled during active disease. Both conserved end residues are part of each CDR3. Each record gives: V gene, clone size, J gene, D gene, CDR3 length, CDR3 DNA, CDR3 protein. D genes are given only for firm matches. Rows may omit the clone size; those that give it use once, few, many or a size class.

v_call: TRBV20-1; clone_size: NA; j_call: TRBJ2-7; d_call: NA; cdr3_length: 11; cdr3_nt: TGCAGTGCTACTCACGGGGACGAGCAGTACTTC; cdr3_aa: CSATHGDEQYF
v_call: TRBV3-1/TRBV3-2; clone_size: NA; j_call: TRBJ2-7; d_call: TRBD2; cdr3_length: 16; cdr3_nt: TGTGCCAGCAGCCTCATGCGGGGGGGGGTAGGCGACGAGCAGTACTTC; cdr3_aa: CASSLMRGGVGDEQYF
v_call: TRBV19; clone_size: NA; j_call: TRBJ2-7; d_call: NA; cdr3_length: 16; cdr3_nt: TGTGCCAGTAGTATCAGACAGACAGGATGGTCCTACGAGCAGTACTTC; cdr3_aa: CASSIRQTGWSYEQYF
v_call: TRBV28; clone_size: NA; j_call: TRBJ2-7; d_call: NA; cdr3_length: 18; cdr3_nt: TGTGCCAGCAGTTCCCCCTTGTCGGGGGGCGAGGCCCACTACGAGCAGTACTTC; cdr3_aa: CASSSPLSGGEAHYEQYF
v_call: TRBV3-1/TRBV3-2; clone_size: NA; j_call: TRBJ1-2; d_call: NA; cdr3_length: 12; cdr3_nt: TGTGCCAGCAGCTTATCCAGTGGTAGCTACACCTTC; cdr3_aa: CASSLSSGSYTF
v_call: TRBV11-2; clone_size: NA; j_call: TRBJ2-5; d_call: TRBD2; cdr3_length: 16; cdr3_nt: TGTGCCAGCAGTTCCGGGACTAGCGGGAATCGGGAGACCCAGTACTTC; cdr3_aa: CASSSGTSGNRETQYF
v_call: TRBV3-1/TRBV3-2; clone_size: NA; j_call: TRBJ2-3; d_call: NA; cdr3_length: 14; cdr3_nt: TGTGCCAGCAGCCAATGGCAGGGAACAGATACGCAGTATTTT; cdr3_aa: CASSQWQGTDTQYF
v_call: TRBV5-1; clone_size: once; j_call: TRBJ2-6; d_call: NA; cdr3_length: 16; cdr3_nt: TGCGCCAGCAGCTTGGCCCCGGGGGTTGGGGCCAACGTCCTGACTTTC; cdr3_aa: CASSLAPGVGANVLTF
v_call: TRBV7-3; clone_size: NA; j_call: TRBJ2-1; d_call: NA; cdr3_length: 16; cdr3_nt: TGTGCCAGCAGCTTAATTGGGCGGGACTCCTACAATGAGCAGTTCTTC; cdr3_aa: CASSLIGRDSYNEQFF
v_call: TRBV2; clone_size: few; j_call: TRBJ1-4; d_call: NA; cdr3_length: 15; cdr3_nt: TGTGCCAGCAGTGTCATTACAGGGAGAGGTGAAAAACTGTTTTTT; cdr3_aa: CASSVITGRGEKLFF
v_call: TRBV7-2; clone_size: NA; j_call: TRBJ2-1; d_call: TRBD2; cdr3_length: 13; cdr3_nt: TGTGCCAGCAGTCGGCGGGGAGCGGGGGAGCAGTTCTTC; cdr3_aa: CASSRRGAGEQFF
v_call: TRBV3-1/TRBV3-2; clone_size: few; j_call: TRBJ1-1; d_call: NA; cdr3_length: 14; cdr3_nt: TGTGCCAGCAGCCAAGAAGCGTTGCAGGGATCAGCTTTCTTT; cdr3_aa: CASSQEALQGSAFF
v_call: TRBV6-2/TRBV6-3; clone_size: NA; j_call: TRBJ1-2; d_call: TRBD1; cdr3_length: 14; cdr3_nt: TGTGCCAGCCGCCCGTGGAACGACAGGGACGGCTACACCTTC; cdr3_aa: CASRPWNDRDGYTF
v_call: TRBV6-5; clone_size: NA; j_call: TRBJ2-1; d_call: TRBD2; cdr3_length: 14; cdr3_nt: TGTGCCAGCAGTTACAGACCGGGACTAGCGGAGCAGTTCTTC; cdr3_aa: CASSYRPGLAEQFF
v_call: TRBV12-5; clone_size: NA; j_call: TRBJ2-1; d_call: TRBD2; cdr3_length: 18; cdr3_nt: TGTGCTAGTGGCCCGCCGGGACTAGCGGACATCTCCTACAATGAGCAGTTCTTC; cdr3_aa: CASGPPGLADISYNEQFF
v_call: TRBV19; clone_size: NA; j_call: TRBJ1-3; d_call: NA; cdr3_length: 14; cdr3_nt: TGTGCCAGTAGTATGGGCCTCTCTGGAAACACCATATATTTT; cdr3_aa: CASSMGLSGNTIYF
v_call: TRBV7-2; clone_size: NA; j_call: TRBJ2-7; d_call: NA; cdr3_length: 13; cdr3_nt: TGTGCCAGCAGCTTAGCAACGGCCTACGAGCAGTACTTC; cdr3_aa: CASSLATAYEQYF
v_call: TRBV15; clone_size: NA; j_call: TRBJ2-3; d_call: NA; cdr3_length: 13; cdr3_nt: TGTGCCACCAGCAGAGATGGGGCGGATACGCAGTATTTT; cdr3_aa: CATSRDGADTQYF
v_call: TRBV14; clone_size: once; j_call: TRBJ2-7; d_call: NA; cdr3_length: 15; cdr3_nt: TGTGCCAGCAGCCAAGAAATGGGTCCGGAGCACGAGCAGTACTTC; cdr3_aa: CASSQEMGPEHEQYF
v_call: TRBV10-3; clone_size: NA; j_call: TRBJ1-5; d_call: TRBD1; cdr3_length: 15; cdr3_nt: TGTGCCATCAGTGAGTCGGGACAGGGTAATCAGCCCCAGCATTTT; cdr3_aa: CAISESGQGNQPQHF
v_call: TRBV18; clone_size: once; j_call: TRBJ1-6; d_call: NA; cdr3_length: 16; cdr3_nt: TGTGCCAGCTCACCGACAGCCCGGCCTAAGGATTCACCCCTCCACTTT; cdr3_aa: CASSPTARPKDSPLHF
v_call: TRBV3-1/TRBV3-2; clone_size: NA; j_call: TRBJ2-7; d_call: NA; cdr3_length: 13; cdr3_nt: TGTGCCAGCAGCCAAGATGTGGCCCACGAGCAGTACTTC; cdr3_aa: CASSQDVAHEQYF
v_call: TRBV6-2/TRBV6-3; clone_size: NA; j_call: TRBJ2-1; d_call: NA; cdr3_length: 16; cdr3_nt: TGTGCCAGCAGCACCGTCGCGGCTAGCAGGAACAATGAGCAGTTCTTC; cdr3_aa: CASSTVAASRNNEQFF
v_call: TRBV6-5; clone_size: once; j_call: TRBJ1-4; d_call: TRBD1; cdr3_length: 15; cdr3_nt: TGTGCCAGCAGGGGGACTACAGGGGGAGCTGAAAAACTGTTTTTT; cdr3_aa: CASRGTTGGAEKLFF
v_call: TRBV28; clone_size: few; j_call: TRBJ1-5; d_call: TRBD1; cdr3_length: 13; cdr3_nt: TGTGCCAGCTGTACAGGGGGCAATCAGCCCCAGCATTTT; cdr3_aa: CASCTGGNQPQHF
v_call: TRBV7-2; clone_size: NA; j_call: TRBJ2-7; d_call: NA; cdr3_length: 16; cdr3_nt: TGTGCCAGCAGCCGCTATCGGGACACGGGATTACGAGGGCAGTACTTC; cdr3_aa: CASSRYRDTGLRGQYF
v_call: TRBV7-7; clone_size: once; j_call: TRBJ2-1; d_call: NA; cdr3_length: 13; cdr3_nt: TGTGCCAGCAGCTTCGGAGTGAACAATGAGCAGTTCTTC; cdr3_aa: CASSFGVNNEQFF
v_call: TRBV28; clone_size: NA; j_call: TRBJ1-2; d_call: NA; cdr3_length: 13; cdr3_nt: TGTGCCAGCAGTTTCCAGAACGACTATGGCTACACCTTC; cdr3_aa: CASSFQNDYGYTF
v_call: TRBV7-8; clone_size: NA; j_call: TRBJ1-5; d_call: NA; cdr3_length: 12; cdr3_nt: TGTGCCAGCAGCTTAGAGAGGAAGCCCCAGCATTTT; cdr3_aa: CASSLERKPQHF
v_call: TRBV2; clone_size: NA; j_call: TRBJ1-5; d_call: TRBD1; cdr3_length: 16; cdr3_nt: TGTGCCAGCAGTTCTGTAACCGGGACAGGGGAACAGCCCCAGCATTTT; cdr3_aa: CASSSVTGTGEQPQHF
v_call: TRBV2; clone_size: NA; j_call: TRBJ2-7; d_call: TRBD2; cdr3_length: 14; cdr3_nt: TGTGCCAGCCAGGGGACTAGCGGGAACTACGAGCAGTACTTC; cdr3_aa: CASQGTSGNYEQYF
v_call: TRBV6-2/TRBV6-3; clone_size: NA; j_call: TRBJ2-3; d_call: NA; cdr3_length: 11; cdr3_nt: TGTGCCAGCAGTTACGCTAGCACGCAGTATTTT; cdr3_aa: CASSYASTQYF
v_call: TRBV7-9; clone_size: few; j_call: TRBJ2-7; d_call: NA; cdr3_length: 15; cdr3_nt: TGTGCCAGCAGCCAGTCCGTTGGCGGGTGGGACGAGCAGTACTTC; cdr3_aa: CASSQSVGGWDEQYF
v_call: TRBV5-1; clone_size: NA; j_call: TRBJ2-1; d_call: TRBD2; cdr3_length: 17; cdr3_nt: TGCGCCAGCAGCTGGGGACTAGCGGGGGAGGACTACAATGAGCAGTTCTTC; cdr3_aa: CASSWGLAGEDYNEQFF
v_call: TRBV11-2; clone_size: NA; j_call: TRBJ2-2; d_call: TRBD2; cdr3_length: 17; cdr3_nt: TGTGCCAGCAGCGCCCTGACTAGCGGGGGTAACACCGGGGAGCTGTTTTTT; cdr3_aa: CASSALTSGGNTGELFF
v_call: TRBV13; clone_size: few; j_call: TRBJ1-1; d_call: NA; cdr3_length: 14; cdr3_nt: TGTGCCAGCAGCTTAGGACACATGAACACTGAAGCTTTCTTT; cdr3_aa: CASSLGHMNTEAFF